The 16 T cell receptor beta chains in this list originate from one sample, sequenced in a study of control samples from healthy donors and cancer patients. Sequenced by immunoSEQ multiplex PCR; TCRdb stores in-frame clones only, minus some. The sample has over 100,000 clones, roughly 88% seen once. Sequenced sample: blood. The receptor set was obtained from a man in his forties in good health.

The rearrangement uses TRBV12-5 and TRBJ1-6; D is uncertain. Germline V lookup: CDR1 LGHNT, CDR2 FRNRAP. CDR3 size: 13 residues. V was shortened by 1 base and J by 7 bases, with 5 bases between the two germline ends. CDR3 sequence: CASGLEMNSPLHF. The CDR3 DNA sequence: TGTGCTAGTGGTTTGGAAATGAATTCACCCCTCCACTTT.

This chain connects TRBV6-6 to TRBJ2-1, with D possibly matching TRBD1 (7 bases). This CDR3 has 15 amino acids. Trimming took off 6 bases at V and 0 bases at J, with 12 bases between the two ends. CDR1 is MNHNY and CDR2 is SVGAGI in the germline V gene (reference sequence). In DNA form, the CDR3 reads TGTGCCAGCAGGCGGGACAGAAGCTCCTACAATGAGCAGTTCTTC. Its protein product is CASRRDRSSYNEQFF.

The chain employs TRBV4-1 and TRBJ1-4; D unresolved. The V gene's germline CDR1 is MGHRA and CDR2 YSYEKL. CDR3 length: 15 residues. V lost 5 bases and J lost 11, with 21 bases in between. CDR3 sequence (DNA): TGCGCCAGCAGCGATACGGCAACACGGGGATGGAAACTGTTTTTT. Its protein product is CASSDTATRGWKLFF.

The chain's CDR3 is CASSQGNSNQPQHF. The CDR3 nucleotides read TGTGCCAGCAGTCAGGGGAATAGCAATCAGCCCCAGCATTTT. The J gene is TRBJ1-5, the V gene TRBV2; the D gene is possibly TRBD1 (6 bases). The CDR3 spans 14 residues. Per the germline V gene, CDR1 is SNHLY and CDR2 is FYNNEI. V gave up 5 bases and J gave up 0 bases, with 8 bases separating them.

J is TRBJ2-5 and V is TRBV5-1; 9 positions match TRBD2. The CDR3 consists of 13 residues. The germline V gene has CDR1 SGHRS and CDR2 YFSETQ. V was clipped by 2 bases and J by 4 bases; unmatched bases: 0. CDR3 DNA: TGCGCCAGCAGCTTAGCGGGGGGAGAGACCCAGTACTTC. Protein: CASSLAGGETQYF.

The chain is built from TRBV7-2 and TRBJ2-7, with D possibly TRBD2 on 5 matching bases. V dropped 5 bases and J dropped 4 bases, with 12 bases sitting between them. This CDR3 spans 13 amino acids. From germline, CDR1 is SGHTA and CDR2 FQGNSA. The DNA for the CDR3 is TGTGCCAGCAGCCAGGCTGCGGGTTACGAGCAGTACTTC. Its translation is CASSQAAGYEQYF. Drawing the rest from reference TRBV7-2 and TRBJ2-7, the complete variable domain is GAGVSQSPSNKVTEKGKDVELRCDPISGHTALYWYRQSLGQGLEFLIYFQGNSAPDKSGLPSDRFSAERTGGSVSTLTIQRTQQEDSAVYLCASSQAAGYEQYFGPGTRLTVT.

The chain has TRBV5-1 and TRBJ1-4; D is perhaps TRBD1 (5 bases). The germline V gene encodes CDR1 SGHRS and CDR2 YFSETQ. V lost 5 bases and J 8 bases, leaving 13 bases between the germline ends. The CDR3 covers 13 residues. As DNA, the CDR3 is TGCGCCAGCAGTATTCAGGGAGCCGAAAAACTGTTTTTT. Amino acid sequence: CASSIQGAEKLFF.

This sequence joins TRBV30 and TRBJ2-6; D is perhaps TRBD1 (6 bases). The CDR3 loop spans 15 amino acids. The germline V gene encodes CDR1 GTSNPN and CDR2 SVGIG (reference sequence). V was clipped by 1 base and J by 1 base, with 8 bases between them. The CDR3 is CAWSGQGSGANVLTF. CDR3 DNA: TGTGCCTGGAGTGGCCAGGGGTCTGGGGCCAACGTCCTGACTTTC. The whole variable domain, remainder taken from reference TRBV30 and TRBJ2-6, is SQTIHQWPATLVQPVGSPLSLECTVEGTSNPNLYWYRQAAGRGLQLLFYSVGIGQISSEVPQNLSASRPQDRQFILSSKKLLLSDSGFYLCAWSGQGSGANVLTFGAGSRLTVL.

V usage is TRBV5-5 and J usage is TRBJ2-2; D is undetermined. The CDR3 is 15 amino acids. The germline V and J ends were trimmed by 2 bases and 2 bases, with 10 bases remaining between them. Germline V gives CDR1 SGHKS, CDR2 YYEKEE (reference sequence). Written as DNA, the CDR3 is TGTGCCAGCAGCTTAATGGCCCGAAACACCGGGGAGCTGTTTTTT. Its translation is CASSLMARNTGELFF.

The CDR3: CASSGQVNVGSPLHF. CDR3 nucleotide sequence: TGCGCCAGCAGTGGACAGGTGAACGTTGGTTCACCCCTCCACTTT. The rearrangement joins TRBV10-1 to TRBJ1-6; TRBD1 might be the D (6 bases). This CDR3 contains 15 residues. Trimming left V 4 bases short and J 9 bases short, with 16 bases between. The V gene's germline CDR1 is WNHNN and CDR2 SYGVQD (reference sequence).

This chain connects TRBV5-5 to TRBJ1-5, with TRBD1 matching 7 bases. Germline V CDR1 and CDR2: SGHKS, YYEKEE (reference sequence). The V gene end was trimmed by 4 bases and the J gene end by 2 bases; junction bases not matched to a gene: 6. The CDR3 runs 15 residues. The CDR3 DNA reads TGTGCCAGCAGCCTGCAGGGGGTTGGCAATCAGCCCCAGCATTTT. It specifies CASSLQGVGNQPQHF.

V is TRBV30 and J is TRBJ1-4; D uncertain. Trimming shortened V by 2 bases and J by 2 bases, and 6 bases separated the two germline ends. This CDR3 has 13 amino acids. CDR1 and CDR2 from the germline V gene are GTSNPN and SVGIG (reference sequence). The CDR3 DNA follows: TGTGCCTGGAGTCAACAGACTAATGAAAAACTGTTTTTT. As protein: CAWSQQTNEKLFF.

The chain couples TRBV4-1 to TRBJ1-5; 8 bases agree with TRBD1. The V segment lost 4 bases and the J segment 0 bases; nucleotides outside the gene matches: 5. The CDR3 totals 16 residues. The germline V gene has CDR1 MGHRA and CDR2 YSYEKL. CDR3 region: CASSLTGGYSNQPQHF. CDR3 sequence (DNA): TGCGCCAGCAGCCTAACAGGGGGTTATAGCAATCAGCCCCAGCATTTT.

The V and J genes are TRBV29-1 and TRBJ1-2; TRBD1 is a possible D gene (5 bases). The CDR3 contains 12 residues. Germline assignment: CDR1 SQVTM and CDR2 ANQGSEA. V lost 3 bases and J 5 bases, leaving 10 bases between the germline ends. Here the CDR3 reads CSVEWGPYGYTF. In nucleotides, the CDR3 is TGCAGCGTTGAGTGGGGACCGTATGGCTACACCTTC.

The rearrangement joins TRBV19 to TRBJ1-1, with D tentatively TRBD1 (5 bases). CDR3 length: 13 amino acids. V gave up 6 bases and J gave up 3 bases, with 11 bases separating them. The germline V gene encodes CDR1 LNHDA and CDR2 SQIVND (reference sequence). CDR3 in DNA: TGTGCCAGTAGCGGAGACAGTCACACTGAAGCTTTCTTT. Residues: CASSGDSHTEAFF.

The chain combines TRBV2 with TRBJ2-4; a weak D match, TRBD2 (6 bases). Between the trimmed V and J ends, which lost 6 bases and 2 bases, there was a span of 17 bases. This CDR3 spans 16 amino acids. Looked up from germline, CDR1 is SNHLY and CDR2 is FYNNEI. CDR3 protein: CASRGTSGGTKNIQYF. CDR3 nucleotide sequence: TGTGCCAGCAGAGGGACCTCTGGGGGGACCAAAAACATTCAGTACTTC.